This entry lists 5 T cell receptor beta chains sequenced from one sample in a study of cytomegalovirus exposure and HLA in healthy donors. Use of 60 Vbeta and 13 Jbeta primers characterized the PCR. Method: immunoSEQ multiplex PCR; TCRdb's copy keeps in-frame clones and lacks some. The profile shows approximately 150,000 clones, around 90% of them singletons. Sequencing was carried out using PBMCs. The origin of the receptors is a woman in her 30s in good health and CMV-seronegative.

The chain recombines TRBV19 with TRBJ1-2; D remains unclear. This CDR3 has 14 amino acids. The ends were cut back, 3 bases at V and 5 bases at J, with 13 bases in the middle. CDR1 LNHDA and CDR2 SQIVND come from the germline V gene (reference sequence). The CDR3 sequence is CASSITNTPYGYTF. CDR3 coding DNA: TGTGCCAGTAGTATCACCAACACGCCGTATGGCTACACCTTC.

V is TRBV5-4 and J is TRBJ2-7; maybe TRBD1 (6 bases). This CDR3 spans 15 amino acids. Trimming pared 4 bases from V and 0 bases from J, leaving 14 bases between. Germline V lookup: CDR1 SGHNT, CDR2 YYREEE (reference sequence). The CDR3 coding sequence is TGTGCCAGCAGCCAAATGAAAGGGGGCTCCTACGAGCAGTACTTC. Its protein is CASSQMKGGSYEQYF.

The chain carries TRBV7-6 and TRBJ2-7; a possible D gene is TRBD1 (6 bases). The V gene lost 0 bases and the J gene lost 6 bases, with 21 bases spanning the gap. This CDR3 contains 17 residues. The germline V gene encodes CDR1 SGHVS and CDR2 FNYEAQ. The CDR3 spells CASSLAGDTFNPFEQYF. The CDR3 region has the DNA TGTGCCAGCAGCTTAGCGGGGGACACATTTAACCCCTTCGAGCAGTACTTC.

CDR3 loop: CASSEVGRAELFF. The CDR3 nucleotides read TGTGCCAGCAGTGAAGTTGGCAGGGCGGAACTGTTTTTT. The rearrangement uses TRBV2 and TRBJ1-4, with TRBD1 as a possible D gene (5 bases). From germline, CDR1 is SNHLY and CDR2 FYNNEI. Trimming cost V 1 base and J 12 bases, with 12 bases left between them. The CDR3 consists of 13 residues.

The V and J genes are TRBV18 and TRBJ1-1; 7 nucleotides align to TRBD1. After removal of 4 bases from V and 0 bases from J, the junction contained 14 bases not matched to a gene. CDR3 size: 18 residues. The germline CDR1 and CDR2 sequences are KGHSH and LQKENI. CDR3 coding DNA: TGTGCCAGCTCACGGAATTATCAAAACGGACAGGTGAACACTGAAGCTTTCTTT. Translated, it gives CASSRNYQNGQVNTEAFF. The full variable domain, in which reference TRBV18 and TRBJ1-1 provide the parts outside the CDR3, is NAGVMQNPRHLVRRRGQEARLRCSPMKGHSHVYWYRQLPEEGLKFMVYLQKENIIDESGMPKERFSAEFPKEGPSILRIQQVVRGDSAAYFCASSRNYQNGQVNTEAFFGQGTRLTVV.